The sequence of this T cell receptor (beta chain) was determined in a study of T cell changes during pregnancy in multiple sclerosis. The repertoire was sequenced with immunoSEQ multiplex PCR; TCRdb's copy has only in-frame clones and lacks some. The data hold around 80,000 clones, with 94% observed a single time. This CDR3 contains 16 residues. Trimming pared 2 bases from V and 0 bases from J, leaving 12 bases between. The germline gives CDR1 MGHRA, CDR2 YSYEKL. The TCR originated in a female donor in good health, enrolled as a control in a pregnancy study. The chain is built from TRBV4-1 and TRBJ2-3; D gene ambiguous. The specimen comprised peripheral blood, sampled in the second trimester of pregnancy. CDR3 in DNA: TGCGCCAGCAGCCAAATTATAGAATCTAGCACAGATACGCAGTATTTT. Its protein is CASSQIIESSTDTQYF.